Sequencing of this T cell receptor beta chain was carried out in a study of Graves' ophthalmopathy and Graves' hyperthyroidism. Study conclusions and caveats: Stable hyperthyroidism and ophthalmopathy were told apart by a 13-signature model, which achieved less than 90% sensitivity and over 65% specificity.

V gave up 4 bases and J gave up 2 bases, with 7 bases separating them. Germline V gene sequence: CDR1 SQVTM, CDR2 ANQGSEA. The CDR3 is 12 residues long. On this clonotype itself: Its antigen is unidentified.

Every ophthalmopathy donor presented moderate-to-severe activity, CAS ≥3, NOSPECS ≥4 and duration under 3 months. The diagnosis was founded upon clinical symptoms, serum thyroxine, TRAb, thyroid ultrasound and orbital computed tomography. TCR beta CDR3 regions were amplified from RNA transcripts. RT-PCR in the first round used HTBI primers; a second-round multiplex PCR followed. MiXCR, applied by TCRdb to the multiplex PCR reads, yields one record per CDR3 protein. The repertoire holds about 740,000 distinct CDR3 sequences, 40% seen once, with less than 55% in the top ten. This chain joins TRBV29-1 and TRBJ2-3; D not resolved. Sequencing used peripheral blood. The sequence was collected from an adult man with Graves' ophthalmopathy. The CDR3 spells CSVGEITDTQYF. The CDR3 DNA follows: TGCAGCGTTGGTGAGATCACAGATACGCAGTATTTT.